The clone carrying this T cell receptor (beta chain) occurred many times. The antigen remains undetermined. The cDNA came from 5'RACE, which used 10-nucleotide random UMIs. Every sequencing run produced over 190 million TCR-beta sequences that came from 15-18 subjects. TCRdb passed the 5' RACE reads through MiXCR, listing each CDR3 protein once. The table includes some 16,000 distinct CDR3 sequences, 8.5% to 10% detected once. This record belongs to a study of neurological immune-mediated disorders. The V gene end was trimmed by 0 bases and the J gene end by 3 bases; junction bases not matched to a gene: 8. Germline V gives CDR1 LGHNA, CDR2 YSLEER. The CDR3 length is 16 residues. Study findings and constraints: The absence of any CDR3 amino acid sequence shared by expanded clones across subjects suggests that repertoires were private in all groups.

The specimen sequenced was CD8+ T cells from blood. The source of this sequence is a man aged 50-60 years in good health. The chain uses TRBV4-3 and TRBJ2-7; 7 bases fit TRBD1. CDR3 sequence reads: CASSQDSGGRSYEQYF. The CDR3, as DNA: TGCGCCAGCAGCCAAGATTCAGGGGGTAGAAGCTACGAGCAGTACTTC.